The present T cell receptor (beta chain) was sequenced within a study of shared T cell receptors in the human thymus (dated by TCRdb to 2020 to 2023). Notes on the research overall: The study examined how self-reactive, shared T-cell receptor alpha chains are generated in the human thymus.

Library preparation used the immunoSEQ multiplex PCR assay. TCRdb provides this immuneACCESS table in a form limited to in-frame rearrangements. Some clones are lacking; in checked studies, under half of them reflect an unresolved V gene, and why the rest are absent is not known. In this sample the table shows hundreds of thousands of clones, over 75% of which occur a single time. The ten largest clones add up to around 0.01% of the sample. In its sample, this clone was seen once. This clone's antigen is unknown. No per-base quality is available; no much larger clone lies one base away. The CDR3 goes from the cysteine to the phenylalanine over 15 residues. Only CDR3 DNA is held: 45 bases, read in frame from base 1. V has 10 bases trimmed and J has 1 base trimmed; junction bases matching no gene number 11. Per the germline V gene (reference sequence), MNHNY is the CDR1 and SVGAGI is the CDR2. The same specimen was also included in a second study, on human thymus T cells. As the second publication notes: The donors were immunologically healthy infants in Finland who had open corrective cardiac surgery for congenital heart defects. The thymus tissue came from surgical resects taken out during corrective cardiac surgery. Usage of V and J gene segments appeared to be biased in both the thymic and the peripheral blood repertoires. The related research found that thymic TCR repertoires overlapped highly between unrelated individuals. The study used under 10 infant thymus samples plus four related peripheral blood samples to characterize TCR alpha and beta repertoires. The infant donors were 7 to 244 days old, and the cohort included six or seven males and two females. Thymocytes were released mechanically from tissue and stored at -70 °C as pellets of roughly 9.5-31 million cells. A QIAsymphony instrument was used to extract genomic DNA from the frozen cell pellets. TCRB and TCRAD loci were amplified from a standardized quantity of quality-controlled genomic DNA using the immunoSEQ multiplex PCR assay. The amplicons covered the V(D)J region and were long enough to include the CDR3 and to identify the V and J genes. Amplicon sequencing was performed on an Illumina platform through the commercial immunoSEQ service. Primer bias and sequencing errors were corrected as previously described, and TCRAD and TCRB definitions were based on the IMGT database. immunoSEQ Analyzer 3.0 and VDJTools were used for repertoire analysis, which covered basic statistics, V/J segment usage, diversity estimates, rarefaction and pairwise overlap. Chao1, ChaoE, Efron-Thisted, Shannon and inverse Simpson indices were used to estimate diversity, which was also estimated on datasets down-sampled to the smallest sample. Repertoire overlap used strict matching of CDR3 nucleotide sequence, V gene and J gene, with Jaccard-based multidimensional scaling clustering. On average, thymus samples gave roughly 740,000 unique TCRB clonotypes, whereas blood samples gave about 84,000.

Sequencing input: thymocytes. Here the chain combines TRBV6-6 and TRBJ2-3, with TRBD2 identical over 7 junction bases. This receptor was identified in a boy younger than two with a congenital heart defect. Donor details come from another sample of the same person, matched by shared clones. The CDR3 corresponds to CATEGASGRTDTQYF. The DNA sequence reads TGTGCCACCGAAGGGGCTAGCGGACGCACAGATACGCAGTATTTT.